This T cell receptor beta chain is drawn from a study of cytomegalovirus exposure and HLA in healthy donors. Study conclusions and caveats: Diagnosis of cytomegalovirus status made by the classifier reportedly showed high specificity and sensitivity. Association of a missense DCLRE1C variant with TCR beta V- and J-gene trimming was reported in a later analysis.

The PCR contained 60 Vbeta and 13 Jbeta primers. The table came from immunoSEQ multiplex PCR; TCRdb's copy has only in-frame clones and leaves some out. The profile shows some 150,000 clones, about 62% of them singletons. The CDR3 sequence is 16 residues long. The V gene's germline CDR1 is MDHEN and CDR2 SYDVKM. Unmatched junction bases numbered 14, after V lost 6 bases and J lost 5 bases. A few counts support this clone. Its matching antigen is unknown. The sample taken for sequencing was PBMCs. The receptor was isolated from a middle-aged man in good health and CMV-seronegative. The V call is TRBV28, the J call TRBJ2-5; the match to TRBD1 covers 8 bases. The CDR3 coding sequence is TGTGCCAGCAGCCAGTCAGGGGGCCTCGTTTTTGAGACCCAGTACTTC. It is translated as CASSQSGGLVFETQYF.